This T cell receptor beta chain derives from a study of blood T cell repertoires in COVID-19. Study processing details: Reference gene primer amplification in the assay estimated nucleated cell counts. Clones were sequenced by immunoSEQ multiplex PCR, and TCRdb holds only the in-frame ones, with some missing. The V and J calls and clone size are taken from that table; D and trimming were inferred from the DNA. Of 250,000 to 350,000 clones detected, nearly 90% appear once; the ten largest clones hold 3.5% to 4.5%. Participants spanned ages about 18 to 90 years and resided in roughly 22 US areas. This clonotype was sampled from a young woman with acute COVID-19. Sequenced sample: PBMCs or T cells enriched from blood (not recorded which).

For the CDR3, the DNA is TGCGCCAGCAGCTTGGGACAGGGGGCGTCCTACGAGCAGTACTTC. Protein sequence: CASSLGQGASYEQYF. The gene calls are TRBV5-1 and TRBJ2-7; 10 nucleotides match TRBD1. The CDR3 runs 15 residues. Germline V gives CDR1 SGHRS, CDR2 YFSETQ. J was trimmed by 1 base and V by 0 bases; bases with no gene match: 1.